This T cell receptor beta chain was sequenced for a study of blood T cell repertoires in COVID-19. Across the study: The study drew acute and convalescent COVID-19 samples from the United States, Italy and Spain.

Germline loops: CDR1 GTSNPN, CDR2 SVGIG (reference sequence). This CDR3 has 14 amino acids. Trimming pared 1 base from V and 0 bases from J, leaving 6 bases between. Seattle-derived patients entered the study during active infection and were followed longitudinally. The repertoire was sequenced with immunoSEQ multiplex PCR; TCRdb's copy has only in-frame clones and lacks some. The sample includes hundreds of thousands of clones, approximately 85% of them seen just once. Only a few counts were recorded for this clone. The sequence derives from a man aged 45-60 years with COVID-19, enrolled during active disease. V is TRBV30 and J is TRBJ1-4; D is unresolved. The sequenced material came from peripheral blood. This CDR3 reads CAWSGSATNEKLFF. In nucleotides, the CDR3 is TGTGCCTGGAGTGGGAGTGCAACTAATGAAAAACTGTTTTTT.